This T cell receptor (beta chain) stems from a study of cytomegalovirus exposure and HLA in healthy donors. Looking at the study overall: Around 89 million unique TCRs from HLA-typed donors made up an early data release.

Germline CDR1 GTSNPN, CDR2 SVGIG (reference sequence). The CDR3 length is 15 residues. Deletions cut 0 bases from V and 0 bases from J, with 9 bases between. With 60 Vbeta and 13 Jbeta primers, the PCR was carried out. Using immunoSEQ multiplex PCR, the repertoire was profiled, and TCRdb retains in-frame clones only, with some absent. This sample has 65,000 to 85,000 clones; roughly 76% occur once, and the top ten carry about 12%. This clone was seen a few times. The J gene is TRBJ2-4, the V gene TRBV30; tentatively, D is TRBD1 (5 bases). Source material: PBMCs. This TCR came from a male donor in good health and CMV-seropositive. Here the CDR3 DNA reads TGTGCCTGGAGTGTAGGGGCTATAGCCAAAAACATTCAGTACTTC. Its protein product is CAWSVGAIAKNIQYF.